These 14 T cell receptor beta chains were sequenced from one sample in a study of blood T cells in healthy people across ages. Then a second PCR, running about 7 to 11 cycles, was carried out with a sample-barcoded 5' primer and a J-beta primer mix. MiXCR, run by TCRdb on the 5' RACE reads, gives a single entry per CDR3 protein. The sample shows about 1.6 million distinct CDR3 sequences, about 32% of them seen only once. The material sequenced was blood. The receptor set was obtained from a woman younger than 45 in good health.

The J gene is TRBJ2-1, the V gene TRBV27; 7 bases align to TRBD1. After removal of 8 bases from V and 7 bases from J, the junction contained 8 bases not matched to a gene. This CDR3 region has 13 residues. Germline assignment: CDR1 MNHEY and CDR2 SMNVEV (reference sequence). The CDR3 loop reads CASARQGENEQFF. The CDR3 nucleotides are TGTGCCAGCGCAAGACAGGGTGAGAATGAGCAGTTCTTC.

To note about this clonotype: The junction departs from germline at one end; a sequencing error may be responsible. The chain recombines TRBV6-1 with TRBJ2-7, with D perhaps TRBD1 or TRBD2 (5 bases each). CDR3 length equals 13 residues. CDR1 is MNHNS, CDR2 SASEGT, per germline. The CDR3 region is CASREALGDEQYF. CDR3 in DNA: TGTGCCAGCAGGGAAGCGTTGGGGGACGAGCAGTACTTC.

Many counts were recorded for this clonotype. The CDR3 loop reads CASRSGTGITYEQYF. As DNA, the CDR3 is TGCGCCAGCAGGTCCGGGACAGGGATCACCTACGAGCAGTACTTC. The chain has TRBV10-2 and TRBJ2-7, with TRBD1 identical over 9 bases. The CDR3 is 15 amino acids. The V gene end was trimmed by 6 bases and the J gene end by 2 bases; junction bases not matched to a gene: 8. Germline V gene data show CDR1 as WSHSY and CDR2 as SAAADI.

This clonotype occurred many times. V usage is TRBV7-9 and J usage is TRBJ2-7; 9 positions agree with TRBD1. In germline, CDR1 is SEHNR, CDR2 FQNEAQ (reference sequence). The V segment lost 5 bases and the J segment 2 bases; nucleotides outside the gene matches: 7. The length of the CDR3 is 15 residues. The CDR3 reads CASSQLDRGAYEQYF. In DNA, the CDR3 is TGTGCCAGCAGCCAGTTGGACAGGGGTGCCTACGAGCAGTACTTC.

This clonotype was counted between two and nine times. This chain links TRBV4-2 with TRBJ2-5; 7 bases are shared with TRBD1. The assigned J gene may be wrong: the sequence end matches TRBJ2-7 better. Germline CDR1 is LGHNA and CDR2 is YNFKEQ. The length of the CDR3 is 16 residues. The CDR3 spells CASSQVRDSRSGEQYF. DNA for the CDR3: TGTGCCAGCAGCCAAGTCCGGGACAGTCGTTCCGGCGAGCAGTACTTC.

The rearrangement joins TRBV3-1 to TRBJ2-7; D assignment may be TRBD1 or TRBD2 (6 bases each). This CDR3 has 13 amino acids. Germline CDR1 LGHDT, CDR2 YNNKEL (reference sequence). The ends were cut back, 2 bases at V and 10 bases at J, with 15 bases in the middle. CDR3 region: CASSQTPTGAQYF. CDR3 nucleotide sequence: TGTGCCAGCAGCCAAACTCCCACGGGGGCCCAGTACTTC.

This chain connects TRBV10-3 to TRBJ2-7, with D unresolved. The better agreement between TRBJ2-5 and the DNA end casts doubt on the J call. This CDR3 is 16 amino acids long. Per germline, CDR1 ENHRY and CDR2 SYGVKD. Written as DNA, the CDR3 is TGTGCCATCAGTGCCGGAGTTAGTCAATTGGTGGAGACCCAGTACTTC. This sequence encodes CAISAGVSQLVETQYF.

The gene calls are TRBV5-5 and TRBJ1-2; D gene unclear. Germline V lookup: CDR1 SGHKS, CDR2 YYEKEE (reference sequence). Trimming removed 2 bases at V and 4 bases at J, with 6 bases between. This CDR3 spans 12 amino acids. This CDR3 reads CASSFWGYGYTF. In DNA, the CDR3 is TGTGCCAGCAGCTTTTGGGGCTATGGCTACACCTTC.

In this sample, this clonotype turned up a few times. V usage is TRBV11-2 and J usage is TRBJ2-3, with 7 bases lining up with TRBD1. Germline CDR1 and CDR2: SGHAT and FQNNGV. The junction had 6 bases not matched to a gene; V was cut back by 4 bases and J by 2 bases. The CDR3 length is 15 residues. The CDR3 coding sequence is TGTGCCAGCAGCTCCTTGACAGGGACCACAGATACGCAGTATTTT. This codes for CASSSLTGTTDTQYF.

The chain recombines TRBV28 with TRBJ1-4; D call uncertain. Trimming pared 7 bases from V and 1 base from J, leaving 13 bases between. The CDR3 loop spans 15 amino acids. CDR1 and CDR2 from the germline V gene are MDHEN and SYDVKM. CDR3 DNA: TGTGCCAGCAACCGAAACCTGGGAACTAATGAAAAACTGTTTTTT. Protein sequence: CASNRNLGTNEKLFF.

This clonotype was found many times. The V call is TRBV2, the J call TRBJ2-5, with 9 nucleotides matching TRBD1. The V gene's germline CDR1 is SNHLY and CDR2 FYNNEI. Trimming took 8 bases from V and 4 from J; bases not matched to a gene: 8. The CDR3 totals 14 residues. The CDR3 here is CASSTTGGGETQYF. The CDR3 bases are TGTGCCAGCTCAACCACAGGGGGCGGAGAGACCCAGTACTTC.

The chain recombines TRBV28 with TRBJ1-5; no clear D. Deletions cut 5 bases from V and 4 bases from J, with 9 bases between. This CDR3 has 13 amino acids. Germline-derived CDR1 and CDR2 are MDHEN and SYDVKM. The CDR3 spells CASSPMGNQPQHF. CDR3 coding DNA: TGTGCCAGCAGTCCCATGGGGAATCAGCCCCAGCATTTT.

The V gene is TRBV7-2, the J gene TRBJ2-5, with D tentatively TRBD1 (6 bases). Looked up from germline, CDR1 is SGHTA and CDR2 is FQGNSA. The CDR3 covers 16 residues. Trimming removed 1 base at V and 7 bases at J, with 19 bases between. CDR3 DNA sequence: TGTGCCAGCAGCTTAGGCGCCGGGACAACGTTCGGGACCCAGTACTTC. Translating it yields CASSLGAGTTFGTQYF.

This clonotype has just a few counts. The chain combines TRBV4-2 with TRBJ2-1, with TRBD2 matching 10 bases. Germline values: CDR1 LGHNA, CDR2 YNFKEQ. Trimming cost V 2 bases and J 3 bases; bases outside gene matches: 10. CDR3 length equals 18 residues. CDR3 residues: CASSQLLTSGEIYNEQFF. The CDR3 DNA reads as TGTGCCAGCAGCCAACTACTCACTAGCGGGGAAATCTACAATGAGCAGTTCTTC.